Detailed here is one T cell receptor (beta chain). The CDR3 extends over 15 amino acids. Germline CDR1 reads SGHTA; CDR2 reads FQGNSA. With V trimmed by 3 bases and J by 6 bases, 4 bases remained unmatched. This sample was taken from a study of blood T cell repertoires in COVID-19. Looking at the study overall: The origin of the acute and convalescent COVID-19 samples was the United States, Italy and Spain.

The method was immunoSEQ multiplex PCR; TCRdb's version includes in-frame clones alone and lacks a portion of them. The profile covers around 30,000 clones, with around 83% appearing a single time and more than 20% taken by the ten largest. The clonotype was recovered from a human donor in a cohort sampled during active COVID-19. The sequencing sample was made of peripheral blood. This chain joins TRBV7-2 and TRBJ2-1; 11 bases are a match to TRBD1. CDR3 region: CASSFTGTGGNEQFF. The DNA of the CDR3 is TGTGCCAGCAGCTTCACCGGGACAGGGGGCAATGAGCAGTTCTTC.